These T cell receptor beta chains were read from a single sample in a study of glioma-infiltrating T cells. TCRdb redid the calling of the multiplex PCR reads with MiXCR, one entry per CDR3 protein. The sample includes roughly 200,000 distinct CDR3 sequences, over 30% of them seen just once. What was sequenced was glioma tissue, nonneoplastic brain tissue, or PBMCs (not recorded which). Receptors originate from a human donor with low-grade glioma or glioblastoma, undergoing nonglioma brain surgery, or in good health (not recorded which). CDR3s include the opening cysteine and the closing phenylalanine or tryptophan. The D gene is left open where the match is weak. A clone size is listed for some rows: how often the clone was seen (once, few, many), or a class if it is expanded.

clone_size: many
v_call: TRBV27
d_call: -
j_call: TRBJ2-2
cdr3_nt: TGTGCCAGCAGTTTATTCTCAGGAGCGAACACCGGGGAGCTGTTTTTT
cdr3_aa: CASSLFSGANTGELFF

clone_size: -
v_call: TRBV6-6
d_call: TRBD2
j_call: TRBJ2-1
cdr3_nt: TGTGCCAGCAGTTACTCCGTCCGCGGGACTAGCGGGGTACCCAACAATGAGCAGTTCTTC
cdr3_aa: CASSYSVRGTSGVPNNEQFF

clone_size: many
v_call: TRBV25-1
d_call: -
j_call: TRBJ1-5
cdr3_nt: TGTGCCAGCAGTGGGGACGGACGCAATCAGCCCCAGCATTTT
cdr3_aa: CASSGDGRNQPQHF

clone_size: once
v_call: TRBV27
d_call: -
j_call: TRBJ2-5
cdr3_nt: TGTGCCAGCAGTTCGACCCCTAGCCTCACAGAGACCCAGTACTTC
cdr3_aa: CASSSTPSLTETQYF

clone_size: -
v_call: TRBV5-1
d_call: TRBD2
j_call: TRBJ2-1
cdr3_nt: TGCGCCAGCAGCCCGGGGACTAGCGGCCTATGGAGTGAGCAGTTCTTC
cdr3_aa: CASSPGTSGLWSEQFF

clone_size: many
v_call: TRBV6-6
d_call: -
j_call: TRBJ2-5
cdr3_nt: TGTGCCAGCAGTTACAGGGGTCCCCAAGAGACCCAGTACTTC
cdr3_aa: CASSYRGPQETQYF

clone_size: -
v_call: TRBV29-1
d_call: -
j_call: TRBJ1-1
cdr3_nt: TGCAGCGTTCATGACAGCATGAACACTAAAGCTTTCTTT
cdr3_aa: CSVHDSMNTKAFF

clone_size: many
v_call: TRBV6-2/TRBV6-3
d_call: TRBD2
j_call: TRBJ2-1
cdr3_nt: TGTGCCAGCACCCCGTCCGGGGGGAGCAATGAGCAGTTCTTC
cdr3_aa: CASTPSGGSNEQFF

clone_size: few
v_call: TRBV7-9
d_call: TRBD2
j_call: TRBJ2-1
cdr3_nt: TGTGCCAGCAGATCCGGGACTAGCGGGAGCAATGAGCAGTTCTTC
cdr3_aa: CASRSGTSGSNEQFF

clone_size: few
v_call: TRBV12-3/TRBV12-4
d_call: TRBD2
j_call: TRBJ2-7
cdr3_nt: TGTGCCAGCAGTTTAACGGGAGGGCCCTACGAGCAGTACTTC
cdr3_aa: CASSLTGGPYEQYF